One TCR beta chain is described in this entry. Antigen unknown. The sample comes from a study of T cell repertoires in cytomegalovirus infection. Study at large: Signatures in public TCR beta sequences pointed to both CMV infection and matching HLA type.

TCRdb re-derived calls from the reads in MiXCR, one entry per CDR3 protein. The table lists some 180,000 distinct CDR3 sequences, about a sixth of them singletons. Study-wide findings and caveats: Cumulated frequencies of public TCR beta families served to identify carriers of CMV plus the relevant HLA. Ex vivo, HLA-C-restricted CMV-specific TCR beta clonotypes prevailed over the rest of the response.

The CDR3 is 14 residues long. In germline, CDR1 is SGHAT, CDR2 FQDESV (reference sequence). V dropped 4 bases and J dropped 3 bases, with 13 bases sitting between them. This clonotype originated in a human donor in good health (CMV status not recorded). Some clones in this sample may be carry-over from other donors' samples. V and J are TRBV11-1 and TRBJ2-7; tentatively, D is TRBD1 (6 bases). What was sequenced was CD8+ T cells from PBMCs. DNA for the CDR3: TGTGCCAGCAGCTCCAGGGGACGAAGCTACGAGCAGTACTTC. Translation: CASSSRGRSYEQYF.